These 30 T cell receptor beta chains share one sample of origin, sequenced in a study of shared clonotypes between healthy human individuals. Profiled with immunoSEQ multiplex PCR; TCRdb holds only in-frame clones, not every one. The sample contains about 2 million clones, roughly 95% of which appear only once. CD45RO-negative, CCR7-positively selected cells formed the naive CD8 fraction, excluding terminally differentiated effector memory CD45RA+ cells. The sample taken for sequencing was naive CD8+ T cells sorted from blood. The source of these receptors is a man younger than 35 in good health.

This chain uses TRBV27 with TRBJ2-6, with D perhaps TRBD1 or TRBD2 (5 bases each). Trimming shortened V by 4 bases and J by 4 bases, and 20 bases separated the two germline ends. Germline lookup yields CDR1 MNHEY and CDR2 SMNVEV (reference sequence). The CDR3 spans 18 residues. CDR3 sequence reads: CASSSNTGGSSGANVLTF. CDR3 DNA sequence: TGTGCCAGCAGTTCCAACACTGGGGGTTCATCGGGGGCCAACGTCCTGACTTTC. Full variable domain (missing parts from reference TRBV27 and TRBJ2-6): EAQVTQNPRYLITVTGKKLTVTCSQNMNHEYMSWYRQDPGLGLRQIYYSMNVEVTDKGDVPEGYKVSRKEKRNFPLILESPSPNQTSLYFCASSSNTGGSSGANVLTFGAGSRLTVL.

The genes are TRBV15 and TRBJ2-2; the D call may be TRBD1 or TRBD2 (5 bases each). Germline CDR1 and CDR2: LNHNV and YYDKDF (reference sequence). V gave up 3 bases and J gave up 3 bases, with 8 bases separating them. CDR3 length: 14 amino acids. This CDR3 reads CATSSGGDTGELFF. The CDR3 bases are TGTGCCACCAGCAGTGGGGGTGACACCGGGGAGCTGTTTTTT.

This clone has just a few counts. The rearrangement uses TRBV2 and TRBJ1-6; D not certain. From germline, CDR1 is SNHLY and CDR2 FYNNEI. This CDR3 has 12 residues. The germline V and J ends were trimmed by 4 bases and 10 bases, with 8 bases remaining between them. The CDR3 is CASSGFSSPLHF. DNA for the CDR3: TGTGCCAGCAGTGGGTTTTCGTCACCCCTCCACTTT.

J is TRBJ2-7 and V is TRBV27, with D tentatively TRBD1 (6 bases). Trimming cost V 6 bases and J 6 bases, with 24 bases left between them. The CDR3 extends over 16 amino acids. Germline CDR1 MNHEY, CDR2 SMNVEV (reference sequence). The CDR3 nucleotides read TGTGCCAGCAGCCCCCAACAATTACAGGGTTACGGCGAGCAGTACTTC. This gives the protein CASSPQQLQGYGEQYF.

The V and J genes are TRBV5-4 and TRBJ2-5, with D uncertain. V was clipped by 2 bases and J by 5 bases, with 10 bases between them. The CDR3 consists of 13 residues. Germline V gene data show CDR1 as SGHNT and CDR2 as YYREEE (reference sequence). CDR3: CASSLRELETQYF. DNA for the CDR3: TGTGCCAGCAGCTTAAGGGAATTGGAGACCCAGTACTTC.

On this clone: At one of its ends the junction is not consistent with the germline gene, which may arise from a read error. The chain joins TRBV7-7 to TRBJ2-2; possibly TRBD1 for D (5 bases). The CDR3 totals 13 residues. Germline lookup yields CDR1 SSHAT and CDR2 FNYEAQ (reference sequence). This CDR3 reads CASSSSGTGELFF. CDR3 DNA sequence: TGTGCTAGCAGCTCCTCAGGGACCGGGGAGCTGTTTTTT.

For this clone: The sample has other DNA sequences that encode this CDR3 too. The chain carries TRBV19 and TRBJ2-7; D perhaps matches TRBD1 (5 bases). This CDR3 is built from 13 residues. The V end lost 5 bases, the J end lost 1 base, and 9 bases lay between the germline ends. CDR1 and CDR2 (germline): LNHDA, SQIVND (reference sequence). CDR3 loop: CASSPQGSYEQYF. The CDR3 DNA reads TGTGCCAGTAGTCCCCAGGGATCCTACGAGCAGTACTTC.

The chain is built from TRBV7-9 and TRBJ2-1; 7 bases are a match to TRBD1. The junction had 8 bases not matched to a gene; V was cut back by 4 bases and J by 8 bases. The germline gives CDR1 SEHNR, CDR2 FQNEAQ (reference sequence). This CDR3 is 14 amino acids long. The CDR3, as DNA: TGTGCCAGCAGCTCAAAAGACAGGGAATATGAGCAGTTCTTC. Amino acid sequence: CASSSKDREYEQFF. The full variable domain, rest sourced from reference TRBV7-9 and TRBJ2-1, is DTGVSQNPRHKITKRGQNVTFRCDPISEHNRLYWYRQTLGQGPEFLTYFQNEAQLEKSRLLSDRFSAERPKGSFSTLEIQRTEQGDSAMYLCASSSKDREYEQFFGPGTRLTVL.

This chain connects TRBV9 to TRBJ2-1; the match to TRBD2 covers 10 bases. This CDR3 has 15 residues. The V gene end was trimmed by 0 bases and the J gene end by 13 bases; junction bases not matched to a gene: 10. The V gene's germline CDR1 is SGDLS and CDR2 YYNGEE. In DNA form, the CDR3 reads TGTGCCAGCAGCGTAGCTAGCGGGAGCCCCGGAGAACAGTTCTTC. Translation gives CASSVASGSPGEQFF.

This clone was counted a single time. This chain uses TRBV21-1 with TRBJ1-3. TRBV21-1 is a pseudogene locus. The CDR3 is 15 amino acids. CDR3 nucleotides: TGTGCCACCGGGGACGGACCAGCCTCTGGAAACACCATATATTTT. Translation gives CATGDGPASGNTIYF.

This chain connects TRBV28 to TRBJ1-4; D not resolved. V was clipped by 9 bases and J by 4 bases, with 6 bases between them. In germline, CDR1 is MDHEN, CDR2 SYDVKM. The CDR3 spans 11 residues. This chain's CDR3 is CASQYNEKLFF. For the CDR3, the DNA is TGTGCCAGTCAGTATAATGAAAAACTGTTTTTT.

In DNA, the CDR3 is TGTGCCAGCAGTGAAGGGGGACAGGAATTTTCCTACGAGCAGTACTTC. It translates to CASSEGGQEFSYEQYF. The chain combines TRBV6-1 with TRBJ2-7, with TRBD1 identical over 8 bases. The germline CDR1 and CDR2 sequences are MNHNS and SASEGT. With V trimmed by 1 base and J by 1 base, 6 bases remained unmatched. CDR3 size: 16 residues.

This CDR3 reads CASSQGRSYMFF. DNA of the CDR3: TGTGCCAGCAGCCAGGGACGGAGTTATATGTTTTTT. The V gene is TRBV13, the J gene TRBJ1-4, with D perhaps matching TRBD1 (5 bases). V lost 5 bases and J 15 bases, leaving 16 bases between the germline ends. There are 12 residues in the CDR3. Germline assignment: CDR1 PRHDT and CDR2 FYEKMQ (reference sequence).

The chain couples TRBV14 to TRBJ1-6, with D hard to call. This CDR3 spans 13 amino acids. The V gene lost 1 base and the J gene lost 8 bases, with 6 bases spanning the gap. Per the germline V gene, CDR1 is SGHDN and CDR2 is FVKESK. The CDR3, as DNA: TGTGCCAGCAGCCAAGCGGGGTATTCACCCCTCCACTTT. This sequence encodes CASSQAGYSPLHF.

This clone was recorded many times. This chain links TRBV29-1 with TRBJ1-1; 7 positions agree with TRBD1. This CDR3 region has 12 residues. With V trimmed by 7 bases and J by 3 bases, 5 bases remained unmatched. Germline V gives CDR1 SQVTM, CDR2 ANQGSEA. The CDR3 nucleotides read TGCAGCGCAGGGGGAGGGTACACTGAAGCTTTCTTT. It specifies CSAGGGYTEAFF.

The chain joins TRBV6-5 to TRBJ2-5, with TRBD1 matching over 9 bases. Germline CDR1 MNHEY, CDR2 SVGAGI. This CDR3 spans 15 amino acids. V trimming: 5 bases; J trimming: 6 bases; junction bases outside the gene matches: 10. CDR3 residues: CASSAPGQGVKTQYF. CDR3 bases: TGTGCCAGCAGTGCTCCGGGACAGGGCGTGAAGACCCAGTACTTC.

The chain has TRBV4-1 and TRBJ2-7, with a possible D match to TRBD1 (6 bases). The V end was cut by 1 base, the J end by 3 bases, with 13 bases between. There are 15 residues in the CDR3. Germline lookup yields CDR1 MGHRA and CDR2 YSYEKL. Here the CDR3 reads CASSQVLGGFYEQYF. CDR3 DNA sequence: TGCGCCAGCAGCCAAGTCTTAGGGGGATTCTACGAGCAGTACTTC.

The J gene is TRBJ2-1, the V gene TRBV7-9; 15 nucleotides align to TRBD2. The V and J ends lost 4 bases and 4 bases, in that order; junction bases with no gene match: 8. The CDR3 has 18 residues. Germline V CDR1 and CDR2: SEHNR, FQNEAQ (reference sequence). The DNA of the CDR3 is TGTGCCAGCAGCTCGCCGGGACTAGCGGGAGGTTGGTACAATGAGCAGTTCTTC. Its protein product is CASSSPGLAGGWYNEQFF.

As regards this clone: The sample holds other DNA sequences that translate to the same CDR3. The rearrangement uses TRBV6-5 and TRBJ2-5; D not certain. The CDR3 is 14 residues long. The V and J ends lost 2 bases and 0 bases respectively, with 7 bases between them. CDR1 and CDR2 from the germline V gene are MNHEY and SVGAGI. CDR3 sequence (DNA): TGTGCCAGCAGTTACGATGGGAACCAAGAGACCCAGTACTTC. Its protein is CASSYDGNQETQYF.

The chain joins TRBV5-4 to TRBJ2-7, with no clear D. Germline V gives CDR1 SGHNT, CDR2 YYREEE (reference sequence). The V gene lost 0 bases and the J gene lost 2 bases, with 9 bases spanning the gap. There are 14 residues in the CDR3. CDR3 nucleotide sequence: TGTGCCAGCAGCTTGGCCGTAACAGCCTACGAGCAGTACTTC. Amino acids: CASSLAVTAYEQYF.

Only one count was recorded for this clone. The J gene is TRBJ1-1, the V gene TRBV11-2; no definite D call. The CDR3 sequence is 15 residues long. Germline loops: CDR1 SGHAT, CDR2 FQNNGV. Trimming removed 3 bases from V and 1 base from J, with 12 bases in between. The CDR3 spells CASSLSVGRNTEAFF. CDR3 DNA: TGTGCCAGCAGCTTGTCCGTGGGCAGGAACACTGAAGCTTTCTTT.

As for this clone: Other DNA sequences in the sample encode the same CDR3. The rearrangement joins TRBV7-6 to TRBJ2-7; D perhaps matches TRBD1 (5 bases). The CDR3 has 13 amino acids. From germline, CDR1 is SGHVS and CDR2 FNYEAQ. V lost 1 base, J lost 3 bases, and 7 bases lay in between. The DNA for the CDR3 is TGTGCCAGCAGCTTAGGACAGTACTACGAGCAGTACTTC. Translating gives CASSLGQYYEQYF.

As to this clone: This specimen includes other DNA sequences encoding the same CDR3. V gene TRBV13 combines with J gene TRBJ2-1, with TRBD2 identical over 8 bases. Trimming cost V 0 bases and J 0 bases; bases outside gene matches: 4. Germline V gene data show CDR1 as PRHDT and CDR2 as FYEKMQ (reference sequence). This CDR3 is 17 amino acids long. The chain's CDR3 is CASSLGPSGGSYNEQFF. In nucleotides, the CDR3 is TGTGCCAGCAGCTTAGGGCCCAGCGGGGGCTCCTACAATGAGCAGTTCTTC.

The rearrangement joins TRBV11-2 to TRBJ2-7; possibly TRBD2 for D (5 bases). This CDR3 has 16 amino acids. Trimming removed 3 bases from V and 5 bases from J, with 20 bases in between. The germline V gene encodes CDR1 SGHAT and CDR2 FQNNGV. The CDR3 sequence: CASSFEEGLYMDEQYF. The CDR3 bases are TGTGCCAGCAGCTTTGAGGAAGGACTCTACATGGACGAGCAGTACTTC.

Here the CDR3 DNA reads TGTGCCTGGAGTTACAGCCTGAACACTGAAGCTTTCTTT. Protein sequence: CAWSYSLNTEAFF. The V and J genes are TRBV30 and TRBJ1-1; D not certain. Trimming left V 2 bases short and J 0 bases short, with 7 bases between. This CDR3 is built from 13 residues. Germline assignment: CDR1 GTSNPN and CDR2 SVGIG (reference sequence).

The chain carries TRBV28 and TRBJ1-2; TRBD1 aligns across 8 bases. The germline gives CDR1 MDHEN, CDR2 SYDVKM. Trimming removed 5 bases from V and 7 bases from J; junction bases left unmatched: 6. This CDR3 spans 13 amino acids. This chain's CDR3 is CASSLQGDGGYTF. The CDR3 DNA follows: TGTGCCAGCAGTCTACAGGGGGATGGTGGCTACACCTTC.

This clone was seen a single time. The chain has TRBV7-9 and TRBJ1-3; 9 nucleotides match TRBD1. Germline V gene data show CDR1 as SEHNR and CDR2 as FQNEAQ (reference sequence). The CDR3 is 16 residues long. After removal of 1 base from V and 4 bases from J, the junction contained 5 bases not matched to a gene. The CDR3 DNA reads TGTGCCAGCAGCTTAGTTGGGACAGGGCTGGGAAACACCATATATTTT. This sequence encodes CASSLVGTGLGNTIYF.

The CDR3 nucleotides are TGTGCCAGCAGTTTATTTCAGGGGGGCTTGGAGACCCAGTACTTC. Protein sequence: CASSLFQGGLETQYF. This chain joins TRBV27 and TRBJ2-5; D may be TRBD1 (7 bases). Trimming left V 1 base short and J 5 bases short, with 14 bases between. Germline CDR1 is MNHEY and CDR2 is SMNVEV (reference sequence). This CDR3 has 15 amino acids.

The CDR3 sequence is CASSLVLEPPYEQYF. CDR3 coding DNA: TGTGCCAGCAGCTTAGTCTTAGAGCCGCCCTACGAGCAGTACTTC. V is TRBV7-2 and J is TRBJ2-7; D is ambiguous. The CDR3 has 15 residues. Germline V gene lookup returns CDR1 SGHTA and CDR2 FQGNSA. The V end was cut by 1 base, the J end by 2 bases, with 12 bases between.

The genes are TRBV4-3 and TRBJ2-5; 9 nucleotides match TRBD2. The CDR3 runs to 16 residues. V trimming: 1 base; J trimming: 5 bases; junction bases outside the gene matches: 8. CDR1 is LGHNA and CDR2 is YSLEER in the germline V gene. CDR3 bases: TGCGCCAGCAGCCAAGGATTAGCGGGAGCCGGGGAGACCCAGTACTTC. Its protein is CASSQGLAGAGETQYF.